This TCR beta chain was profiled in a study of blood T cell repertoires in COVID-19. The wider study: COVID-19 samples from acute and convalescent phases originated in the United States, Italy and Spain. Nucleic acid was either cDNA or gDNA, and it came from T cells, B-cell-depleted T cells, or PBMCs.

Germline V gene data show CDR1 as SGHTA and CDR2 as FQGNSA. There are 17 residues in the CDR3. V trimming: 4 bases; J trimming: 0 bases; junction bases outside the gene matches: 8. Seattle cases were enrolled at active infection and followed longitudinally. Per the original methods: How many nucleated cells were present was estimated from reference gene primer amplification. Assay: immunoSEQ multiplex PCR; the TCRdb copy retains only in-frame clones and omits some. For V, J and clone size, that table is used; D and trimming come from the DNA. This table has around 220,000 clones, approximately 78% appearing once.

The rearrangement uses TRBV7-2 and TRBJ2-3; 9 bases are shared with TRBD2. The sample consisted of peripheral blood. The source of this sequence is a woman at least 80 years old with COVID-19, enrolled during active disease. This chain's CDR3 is CASSSTSGASSTDTQYF. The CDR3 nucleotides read TGTGCCAGCAGCTCGACTAGCGGAGCCTCTAGCACAGATACGCAGTATTTT.